This TCR beta chain was sequenced during a study of shared clonotypes between healthy human individuals. HIV-negative, healthy adults without recent acute infections or vaccinations were the donors. Turning to this clone: Its specificity is not known.

V was cut by 0 bases and J by 4 bases, with 12 bases left in between. The CDR3 contains 15 residues. Germline-derived CDR1 and CDR2 are GTSNPN and SVGIG (reference sequence). General study results and limits: The expectation was that sequencing depth would affect clonotype sharing among donors. Generation probabilities of non-shared clonotypes were lower (relative to those shared by all four donors). As a rule, naive subsets had a larger estimated richness than memory subsets.

Profiled with immunoSEQ multiplex PCR; TCRdb holds only in-frame clones, not every one. Among about 2.4 million clones listed, around nine tenths were seen once. Sequenced input: naive CD4+ T cells sorted from blood. The sample's subset: CD45RA+ positively selected. The clonotype was recovered from a man between 18 and 29 years old in good health. The chain has TRBV30 and TRBJ2-2; D is unresolved. Here the CDR3 reads CAWSVRGRTTGELFF. The CDR3 nucleotides are TGTGCCTGGAGTGTTCGAGGACGGACCACCGGGGAGCTGTTTTTT.